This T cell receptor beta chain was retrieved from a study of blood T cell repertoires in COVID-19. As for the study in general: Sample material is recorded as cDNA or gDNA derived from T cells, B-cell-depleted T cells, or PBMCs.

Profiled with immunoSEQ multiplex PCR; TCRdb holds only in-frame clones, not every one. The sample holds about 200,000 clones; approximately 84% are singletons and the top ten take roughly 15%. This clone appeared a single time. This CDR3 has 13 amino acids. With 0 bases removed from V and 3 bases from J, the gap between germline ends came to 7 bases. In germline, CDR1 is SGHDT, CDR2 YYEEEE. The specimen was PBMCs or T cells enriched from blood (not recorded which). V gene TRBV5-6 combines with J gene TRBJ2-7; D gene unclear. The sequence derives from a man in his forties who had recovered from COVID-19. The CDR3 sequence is CASSLGPLYEQYF. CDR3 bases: TGTGCCAGCAGCTTGGGTCCCCTCTACGAGCAGTACTTC.